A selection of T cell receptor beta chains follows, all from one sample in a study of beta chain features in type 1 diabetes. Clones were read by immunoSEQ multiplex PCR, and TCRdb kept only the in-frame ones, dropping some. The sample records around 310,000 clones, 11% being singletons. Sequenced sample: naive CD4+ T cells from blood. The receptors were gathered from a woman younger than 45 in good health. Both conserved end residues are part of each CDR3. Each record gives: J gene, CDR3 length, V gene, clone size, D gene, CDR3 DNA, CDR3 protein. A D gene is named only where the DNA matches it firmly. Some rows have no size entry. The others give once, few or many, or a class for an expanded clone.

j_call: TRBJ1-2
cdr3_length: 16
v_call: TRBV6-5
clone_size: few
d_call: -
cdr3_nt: TGTGCCAGCAGTTACCGAAACTCGCCCATCCGAAGTGGCTACACCTTC
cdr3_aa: CASSYRNSPIRSGYTF

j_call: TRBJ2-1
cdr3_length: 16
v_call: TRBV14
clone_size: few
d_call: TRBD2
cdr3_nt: TGTGCCAGCAGCCCGGTGAAGCGGGGCTCCCTCGGTGAGCAGTTCTTC
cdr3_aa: CASSPVKRGSLGEQFF

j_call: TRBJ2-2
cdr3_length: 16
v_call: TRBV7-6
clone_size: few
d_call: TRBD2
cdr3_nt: TGTGCCAGCAGCTTAGAGACTAGCGGGAGTGGTGGGGAGCTGTTTTTT
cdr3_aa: CASSLETSGSGGELFF

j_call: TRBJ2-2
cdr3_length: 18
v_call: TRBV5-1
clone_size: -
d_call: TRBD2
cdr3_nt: TGCGCCAGCAGCTTGGTTCCCGCTAGCGGGACTTACACCGGGGAGCTGTTTTTT
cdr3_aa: CASSLVPASGTYTGELFF

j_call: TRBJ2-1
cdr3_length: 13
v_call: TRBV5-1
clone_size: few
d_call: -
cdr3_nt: TGCGCCAGCAGCTTGGGGGCTGCCAATGAGCAGTTCTTC
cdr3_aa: CASSLGAANEQFF

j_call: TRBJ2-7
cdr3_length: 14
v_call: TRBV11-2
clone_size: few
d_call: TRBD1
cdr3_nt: TGTGCCAGCAGCCCCGGGACAGGGACCTACGAGCAGTACTTC
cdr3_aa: CASSPGTGTYEQYF

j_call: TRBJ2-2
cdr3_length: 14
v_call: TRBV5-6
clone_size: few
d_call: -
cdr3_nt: TGTGCCAGCAGCTTAATAGCGAACACCGGGGAGCTGTTTTTT
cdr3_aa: CASSLIANTGELFF

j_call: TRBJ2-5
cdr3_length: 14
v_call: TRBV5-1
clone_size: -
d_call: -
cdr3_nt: TGCGCCAGCAGCTTGTGGGAGAACCAAGAGACCCAGTACTTC
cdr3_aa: CASSLWENQETQYF

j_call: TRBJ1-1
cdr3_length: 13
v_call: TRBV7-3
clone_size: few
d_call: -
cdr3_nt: TGTGCCAGCAGCCGTCAGGGGAACACTGAAGCTTTCTTT
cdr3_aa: CASSRQGNTEAFF

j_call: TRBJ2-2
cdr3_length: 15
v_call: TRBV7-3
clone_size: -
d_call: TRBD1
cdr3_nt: TGTGCCAGCAGCTTAATGGGGACAGGTACCGGGGAGCTGTTTTTT
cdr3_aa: CASSLMGTGTGELFF

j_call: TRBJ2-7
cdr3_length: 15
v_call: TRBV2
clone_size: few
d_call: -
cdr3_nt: TGTGCCAGCAGTGAAGCCCGACCAGGCTTCTACGAGCAGTACTTC
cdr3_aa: CASSEARPGFYEQYF

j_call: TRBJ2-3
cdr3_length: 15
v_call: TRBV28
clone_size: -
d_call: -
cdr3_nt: TGTGCCAGCAGTTTGAGAACGGGGTTTCGGGATACGCAGTATTTT
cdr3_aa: CASSLRTGFRDTQYF

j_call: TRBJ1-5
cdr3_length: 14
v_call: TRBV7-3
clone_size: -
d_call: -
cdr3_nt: TGTGCCAGCAGCCCCCACGGGGGTTCCCAGCCCCAGCATTTT
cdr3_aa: CASSPHGGSQPQHF

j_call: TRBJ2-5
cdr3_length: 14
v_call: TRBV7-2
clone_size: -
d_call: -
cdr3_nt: TGTGCCAGCAAACCGGGACACGTCCAAGAGACCCAGTACTTC
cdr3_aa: CASKPGHVQETQYF

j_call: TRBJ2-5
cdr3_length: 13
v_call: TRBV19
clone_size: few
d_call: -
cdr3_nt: TGTGCCAGTACGGGGGAGAAGGAAGAGACCCAGTACTTC
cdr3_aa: CASTGEKEETQYF

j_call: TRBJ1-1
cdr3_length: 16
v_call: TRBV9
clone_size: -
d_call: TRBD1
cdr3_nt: TGTGCCAGCAGCACGCGCTCAGGACAGGGTTACACTGAAGCTTTCTTT
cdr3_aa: CASSTRSGQGYTEAFF

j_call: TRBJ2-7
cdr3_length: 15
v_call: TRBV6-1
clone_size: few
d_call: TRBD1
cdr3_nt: TGTGCCAGCAGTACCGGGACAGGTAATTCGGACGAGCAGTACTTC
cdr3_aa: CASSTGTGNSDEQYF

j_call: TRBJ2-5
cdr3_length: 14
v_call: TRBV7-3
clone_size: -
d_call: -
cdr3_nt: TGTGCCAGCAGCTTTCAGGGAATAGGAGAGACCCAGTACTTC
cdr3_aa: CASSFQGIGETQYF

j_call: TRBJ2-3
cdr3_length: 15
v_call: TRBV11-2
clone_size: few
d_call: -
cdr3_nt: TGTGCCAGCAGCTTAGCTCCTAGCGCCACAGATACGCAGTATTTT
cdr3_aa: CASSLAPSATDTQYF

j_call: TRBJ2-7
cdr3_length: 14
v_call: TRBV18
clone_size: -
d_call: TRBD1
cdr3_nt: TGTGCCAGCTCACAAACAGGGGTACCCTACGAGCAGTACTTC
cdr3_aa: CASSQTGVPYEQYF

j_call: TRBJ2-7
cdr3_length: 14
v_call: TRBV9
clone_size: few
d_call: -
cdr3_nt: TGTGCCAGCAGCGTAGTAGCAGGGGACTACGAGCAGTACTTC
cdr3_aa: CASSVVAGDYEQYF

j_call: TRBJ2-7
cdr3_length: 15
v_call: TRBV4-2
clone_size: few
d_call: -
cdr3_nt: TGTGCCAGCAGCCAAGAGGAACGGGAGTCCTACGAGCAGTACTTC
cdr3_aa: CASSQEERESYEQYF

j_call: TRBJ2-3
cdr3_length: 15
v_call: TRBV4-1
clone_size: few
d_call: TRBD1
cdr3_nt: TGCGCCAGCAGCCGACCGGACAGGGACGCAGATACGCAGTATTTT
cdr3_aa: CASSRPDRDADTQYF

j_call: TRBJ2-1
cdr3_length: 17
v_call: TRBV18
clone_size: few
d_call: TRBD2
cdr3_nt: TGTGCCAGCTCACCATGGGCTAGCGGAGGGATCTACAATGAGCAGTTCTTC
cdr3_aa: CASSPWASGGIYNEQFF

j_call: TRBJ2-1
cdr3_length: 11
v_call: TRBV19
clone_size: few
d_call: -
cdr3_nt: TGTGCCAGTAGTATTACAGGGGAGCAGTTCTTC
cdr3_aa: CASSITGEQFF

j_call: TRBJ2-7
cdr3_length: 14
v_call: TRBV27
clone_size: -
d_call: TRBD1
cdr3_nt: TGTGCCAGCAGTCCCGGGACAGGGAACTACGAGCAGTACTTC
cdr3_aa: CASSPGTGNYEQYF

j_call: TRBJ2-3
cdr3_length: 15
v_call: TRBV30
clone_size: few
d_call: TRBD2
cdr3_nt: TGTGCCTGGAGTGTGTTACCGGGAGGTACAGATACGCAGTATTTT
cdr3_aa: CAWSVLPGGTDTQYF